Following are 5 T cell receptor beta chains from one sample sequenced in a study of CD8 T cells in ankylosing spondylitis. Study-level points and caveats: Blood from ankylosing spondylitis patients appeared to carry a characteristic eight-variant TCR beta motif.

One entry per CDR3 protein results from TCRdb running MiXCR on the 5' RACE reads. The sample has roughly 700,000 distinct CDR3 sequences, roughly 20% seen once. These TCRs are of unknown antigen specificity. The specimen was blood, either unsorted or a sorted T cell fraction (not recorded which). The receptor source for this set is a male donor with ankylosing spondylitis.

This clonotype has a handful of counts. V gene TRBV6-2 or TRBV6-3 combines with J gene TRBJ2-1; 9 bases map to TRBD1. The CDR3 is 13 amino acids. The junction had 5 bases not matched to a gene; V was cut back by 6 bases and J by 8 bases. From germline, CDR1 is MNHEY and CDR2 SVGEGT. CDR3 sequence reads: CASRTTGGYEQFF. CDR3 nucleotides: TGTGCCAGCAGGACAACAGGGGGCTATGAGCAGTTCTTC.

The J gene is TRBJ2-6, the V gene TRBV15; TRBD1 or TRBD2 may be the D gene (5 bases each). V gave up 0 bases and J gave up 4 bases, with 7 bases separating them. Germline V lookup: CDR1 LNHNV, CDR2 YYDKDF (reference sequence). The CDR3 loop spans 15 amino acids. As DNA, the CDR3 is TGTGCCACCAGCAGAGACGGGACGGGGGCCAACGTCCTGACTTTC. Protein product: CATSRDGTGANVLTF.

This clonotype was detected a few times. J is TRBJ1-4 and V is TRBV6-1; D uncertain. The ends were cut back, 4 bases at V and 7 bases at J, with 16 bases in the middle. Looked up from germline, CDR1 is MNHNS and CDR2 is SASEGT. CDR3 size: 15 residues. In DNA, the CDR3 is TGTGCCAGCAGTGGTGATCGCGATTGGGGTGAAAAACTGTTTTTT. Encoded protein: CASSGDRDWGEKLFF.

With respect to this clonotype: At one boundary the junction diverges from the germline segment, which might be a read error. DNA for the CDR3: TGTGCCAGCAACCAAGGGACTAGCGGGAACGGGGAGCTGTTTTTT. Its translation: CASNQGTSGNGELFF. This rearrangement joins TRBV3-1 to TRBJ2-2; 13 bases are a match to TRBD2. The CDR3 sequence is 15 residues long. The germline gives CDR1 LGHDT, CDR2 YNNKEL (reference sequence).

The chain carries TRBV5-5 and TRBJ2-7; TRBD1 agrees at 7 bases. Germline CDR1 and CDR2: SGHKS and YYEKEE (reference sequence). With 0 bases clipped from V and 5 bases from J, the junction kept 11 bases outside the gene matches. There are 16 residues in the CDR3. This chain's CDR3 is CASSLGQGSPWDEQYF. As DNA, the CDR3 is TGTGCCAGCAGCTTGGGACAGGGTTCCCCCTGGGACGAGCAGTACTTC.